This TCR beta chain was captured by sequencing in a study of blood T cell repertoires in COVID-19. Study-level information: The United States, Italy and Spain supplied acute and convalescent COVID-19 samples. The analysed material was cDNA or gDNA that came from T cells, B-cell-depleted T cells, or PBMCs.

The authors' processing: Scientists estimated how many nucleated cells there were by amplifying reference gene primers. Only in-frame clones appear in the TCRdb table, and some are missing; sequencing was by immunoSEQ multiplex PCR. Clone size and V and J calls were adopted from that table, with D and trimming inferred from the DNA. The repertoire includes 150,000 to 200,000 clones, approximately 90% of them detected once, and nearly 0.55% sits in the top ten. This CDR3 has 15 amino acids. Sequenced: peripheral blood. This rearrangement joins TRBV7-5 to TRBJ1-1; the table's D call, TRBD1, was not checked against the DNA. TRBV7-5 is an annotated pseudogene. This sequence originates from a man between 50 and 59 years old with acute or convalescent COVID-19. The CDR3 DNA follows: TGTGTCAGAAGCTTAGCGACCCAGGGGGCGACTGAAGCTTTCTTT. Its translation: CVRSLATQGATEAFF.